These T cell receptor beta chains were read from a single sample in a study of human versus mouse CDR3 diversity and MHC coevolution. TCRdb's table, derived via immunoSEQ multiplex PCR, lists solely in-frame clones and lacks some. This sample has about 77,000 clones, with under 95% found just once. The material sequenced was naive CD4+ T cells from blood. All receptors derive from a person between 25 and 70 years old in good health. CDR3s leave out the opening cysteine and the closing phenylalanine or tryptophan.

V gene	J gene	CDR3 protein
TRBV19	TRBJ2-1	ASSIDKNRVFYNEQF
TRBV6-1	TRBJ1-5	ASSESPQPNQPQH
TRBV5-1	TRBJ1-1	ASSNRDSNTEAF
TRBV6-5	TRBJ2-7	ASSYPGQIIRHEQY
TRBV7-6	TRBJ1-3	ASSLKTGGGNTIY
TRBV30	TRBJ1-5	AWSVGTGNQPQH
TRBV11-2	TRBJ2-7	ASSLDRGGSYEQY
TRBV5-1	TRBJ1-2	ASSLDRGGYT
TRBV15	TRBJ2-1	ATSRDYVEQF
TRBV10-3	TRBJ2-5	AIRASGGAQETQY
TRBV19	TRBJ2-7	ASSTGTMHSYEQY
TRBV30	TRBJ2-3	AWSQSGGTQY
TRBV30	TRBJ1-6	AWSDLQGNNSPLH
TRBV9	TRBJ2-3	ASSPGHGTGNSDTQY
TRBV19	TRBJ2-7	ASSIGKGARYEQY
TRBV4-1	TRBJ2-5	ASSQDRNGRGETQY
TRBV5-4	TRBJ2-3	ASSSKLAGVMWDTQY
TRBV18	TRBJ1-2	ASSPEASGPYGYT
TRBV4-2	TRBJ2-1	ASSQDSGLAGENEQF
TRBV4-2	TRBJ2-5	ASSQEGGGWETQY
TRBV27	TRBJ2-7	ASSSRDRSYEQY
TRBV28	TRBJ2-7	ASSWSQGLYEQY
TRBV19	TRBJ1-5	ATTRDSLNSNQPQH
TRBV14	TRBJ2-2	ASSRTGAGELF
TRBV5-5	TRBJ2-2	ASRTGTSGGGTGELF
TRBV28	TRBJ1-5	ASSFQTGVRQPQH
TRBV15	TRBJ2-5	ATSRDHGLAGETQY
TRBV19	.	ASKLTLADNYEQY
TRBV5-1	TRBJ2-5	ASSISGTSEETQY
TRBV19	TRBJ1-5	ASSWPDQPQH
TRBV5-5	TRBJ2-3	ASSLGASGVGDTQY
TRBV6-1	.	ASSEAALRSEQY
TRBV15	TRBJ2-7	ATSRDGSRQGLYEQY
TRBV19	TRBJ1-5	ASSISGATQPQH
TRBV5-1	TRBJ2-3	ASSSDSTSTDTQY
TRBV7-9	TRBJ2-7	ASSNKGGGAEQY
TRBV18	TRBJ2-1	ASSPLTGNEQF
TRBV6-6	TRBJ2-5	ASSYSRQALQETQY
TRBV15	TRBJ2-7	ATSRLGVLSGRGSYEQY
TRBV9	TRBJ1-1	ASSSSVTGAMEAF
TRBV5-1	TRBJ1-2	ASSLGGQGRLDGYT
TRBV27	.	ASRPGQGANLADYEQY